This TCR beta chain came from a study of Graves' ophthalmopathy and Graves' hyperthyroidism. For repertoire sequencing, the TCR beta CDR3 regions were amplified from RNA transcripts. HTBI-primed RT-PCR formed the first round, and a multiplex PCR formed the second. TCRdb re-derived calls from the multiplex PCR reads in MiXCR, one entry per CDR3 protein. The profile shows some 350,000 distinct CDR3 sequences, about a sixth of them singletons. Germline CDR1 and CDR2: MDHEN and SYDVKM. The CDR3 sequence is 14 residues long. With 6 bases clipped from V and 5 bases from J, the junction kept 8 bases outside the gene matches. At least ten counts were recorded for this clonotype. Its antigen is not known. Participants with hyperthyroidism, aged 18 to 65, were newly diagnosed with under 2 months' duration. Study-level findings and limits: The model's prediction of ophthalmopathy progression had just over 70% sensitivity and 72% to 75% specificity.

The sequence derives from an adult woman with stable Graves' hyperthyroidism. Material for sequencing was peripheral blood. The chain combines TRBV28 with TRBJ2-5; 8 bases fit TRBD1. CDR3 residues: CASRRAGGMETQYF. CDR3 in DNA: TGTGCCAGCAGACGGGCAGGGGGCATGGAGACCCAGTACTTC.